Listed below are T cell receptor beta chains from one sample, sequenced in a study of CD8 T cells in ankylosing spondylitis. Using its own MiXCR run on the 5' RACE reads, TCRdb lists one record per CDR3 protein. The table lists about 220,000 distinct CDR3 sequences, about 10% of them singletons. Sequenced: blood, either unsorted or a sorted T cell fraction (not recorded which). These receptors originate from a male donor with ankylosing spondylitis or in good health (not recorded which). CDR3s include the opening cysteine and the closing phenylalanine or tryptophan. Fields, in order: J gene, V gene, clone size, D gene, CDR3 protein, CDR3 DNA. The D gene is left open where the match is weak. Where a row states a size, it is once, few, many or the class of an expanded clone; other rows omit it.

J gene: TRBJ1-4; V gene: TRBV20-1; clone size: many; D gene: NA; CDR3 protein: CSAPTATNEKLFF; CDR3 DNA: TGCAGTGCGCCGACAGCAACTAATGAAAAACTGTTTTTT
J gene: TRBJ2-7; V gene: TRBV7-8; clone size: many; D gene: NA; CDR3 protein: CASSLEIGGYEQYF; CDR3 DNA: TGTGCCAGCAGCTTAGAGATCGGGGGCTACGAGCAGTACTTC
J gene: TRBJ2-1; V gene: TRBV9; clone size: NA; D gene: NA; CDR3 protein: CASSSNSRGTEQFF; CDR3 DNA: TGTGCCAGCAGCAGTAATTCCCGGGGAACCGAGCAGTTCTTC
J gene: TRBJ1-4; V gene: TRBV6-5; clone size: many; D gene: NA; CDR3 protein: CASSYLGTETGPNEKLFF; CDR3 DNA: TGTGCCAGCAGTTATTTAGGAACGGAGACAGGACCAAATGAAAAACTGTTTTTT
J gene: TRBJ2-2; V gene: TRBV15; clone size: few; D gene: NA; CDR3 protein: CATSREQGITGELFF; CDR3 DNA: TGTGCCACCAGCAGAGAACAGGGTATCACCGGGGAGCTGTTTTTT
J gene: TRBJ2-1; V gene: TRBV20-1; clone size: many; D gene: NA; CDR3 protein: CSARLPGLNHNEQFF; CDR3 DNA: TGCAGTGCTAGATTACCGGGACTCAACCACAATGAGCAGTTCTTC
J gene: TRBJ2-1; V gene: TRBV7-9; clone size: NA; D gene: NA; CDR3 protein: CASSPPLQGGRNEQFF; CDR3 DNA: TGTGCCAGCAGCCCTCCCTTACAGGGAGGGAGGAATGAGCAGTTCTTC
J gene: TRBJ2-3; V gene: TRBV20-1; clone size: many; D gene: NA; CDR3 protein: CSARGLIDTQYF; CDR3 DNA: TGCAGTGCTAGAGGTCTGATAGATACGCAGTATTTT
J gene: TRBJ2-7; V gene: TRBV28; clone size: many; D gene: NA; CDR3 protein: CASSYRSEQYF; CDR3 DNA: TGTGCCAGCAGTTACAGGAGCGAGCAGTACTTC
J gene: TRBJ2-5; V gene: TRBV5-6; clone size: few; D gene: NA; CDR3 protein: CASSLSQGIGTQYF; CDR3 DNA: TGTGCCAGCAGCTTGAGTCAGGGGATCGGGACCCAGTACTTC
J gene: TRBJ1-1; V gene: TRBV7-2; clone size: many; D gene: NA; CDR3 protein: CASSLEQTLNTEAFF; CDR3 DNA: TGTGCCAGCAGCTTAGAACAGACCCTGAACACTGAAGCTTTCTTT
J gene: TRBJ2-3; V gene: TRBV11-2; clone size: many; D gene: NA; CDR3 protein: CASSLDLIGTGPDTQYF; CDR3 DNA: TGTGCCAGCAGCTTAGATTTAATTGGGACGGGGCCAGATACGCAGTATTTT
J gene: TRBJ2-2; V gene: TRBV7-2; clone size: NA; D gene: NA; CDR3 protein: CASSFNPGNTGELFF; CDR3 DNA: TGTGCCAGCAGCTTTAATCCGGGAAACACCGGGGAGCTGTTTTTT
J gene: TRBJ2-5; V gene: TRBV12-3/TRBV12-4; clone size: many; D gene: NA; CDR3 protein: CASSRWVASQETQYF; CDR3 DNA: TGTGCCAGCAGCCGGTGGGTAGCGTCCCAAGAGACCCAGTACTTC
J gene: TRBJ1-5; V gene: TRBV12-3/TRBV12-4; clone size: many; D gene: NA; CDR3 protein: CASSFSAAGGQPQHF; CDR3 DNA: TGTGCCAGCAGTTTTTCCGCGGCAGGAGGTCAGCCCCAGCATTTT
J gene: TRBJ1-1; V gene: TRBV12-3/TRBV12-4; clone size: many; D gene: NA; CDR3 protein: CASTKEMGTEAFF; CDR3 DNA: TGTGCCAGCACCAAAGAGATGGGCACTGAAGCTTTCTTT